Reported below is one T cell receptor beta chain. It lacks a known antigen. No base quality values were provided; no much bigger clone lies one nucleotide off. This sample stems from a study of PD-L1 blockade in urothelial cancer (TCRdb year 2017). The study in broad terms: Therapy was started around 2014 for all patients, and atezolizumab 1,200 mg was administered intravenously every 3 weeks. Around 29 patients had pretreatment blood TCR-seq, roughly 25 had at least one posttreatment blood collection, and roughly 25 had tumor TCR-seq. Durable clinical benefit was defined as a progression-free survival longer than 6 months, and TCR features were additionally tested against progression-free survival and overall survival. Blood samples were analyzed at two time points: 3 weeks after treatment start (second dose) and 6 weeks after treatment start. In the same patients, pretreatment tumors underwent whole exome sequencing and RNA sequencing in addition to TCR sequencing. Twenty-five of 29 patients were identified as males with urothelial cancer of bladder origin, and a prior smoking history was reported by 18 of 29 patients. TCR sequencing covered pretreatment tumor samples and matched, serially collected peripheral blood taken before and after atezolizumab treatment. Somatic, immune and clinical correlates of response to PD-L1 blockade with atezolizumab in urothelial cancer were the focus of an exploratory multi-omic analysis. An ECOG performance status of 0 or 1 was recorded for the patients, and 0 to 3 prior chemotherapy regimens had been received by the patients. Blood samples yielded a median of roughly 150,000 T cells and tens of thousands of unique TCRs, with median clonality approximately 0.08. Roughly ten patients achieved durable clinical benefit and about 22 did not.

The cohort comprised roughly 30 patients with locally advanced or metastatic urothelial carcinoma treated at Memorial Sloan Kettering on a trial protocol. Peripheral blood mononuclear cells were collected pretreatment and during treatment, at between 1 and 8 total time points per patient. The Qiagen DNeasy Blood extraction kit was used to purify genomic DNA from total PBMCs and tumor samples. PBMCs were collected pretreatment and during treatment, and were isolated and stored as previously described. To estimate absolute template abundance from read counts, synthetic TCR analog templates were spiked into each PCR. TCRbeta CDR3 regions were amplified from genomic DNA with bias-controlled V and J gene primers using the immunoSEQ assay. Sequencing of rearranged TCRbeta segments was done at approximately 20X coverage. The authors' analysis ran thus. Clustering was used to correct sequencing errors, and CDR3s were annotated against IMGT so that V, D and J genes could be assigned. Downstream analyses used only productive TCRbeta rearrangements, leaving out any out-of-frame or stop-codon sequences. To compute clonality, Shannon entropy was normalized by the log of the number of unique productive sequences and then subtracted from one. Fisher's exact test with Benjamini-Hochberg correction, at a threshold of adjusted p below 0.01, was used to find clones that differed between time points or between blood and tumor. This immuneACCESS table, as held by TCRdb, lists in-frame sequences with V and J called but not all clones. Of the missing ones, under half trace to an unresolved V gene in checked studies; the others have no known cause. V and J calls and clone size are as listed in that table; D and trimming were resolved from the DNA. The sample has tens of thousands of clones on record, more than 70% of them singletons. The ten largest make up less than 3.5% of the sample.

The paper's findings and limits, for the study overall: Greater expansion of tumor-associated TCR clones in peripheral blood 3 weeks after the start of treatment was observed in patients with durable benefit (n of about 20, p = 0.022). Improved progression-free and overall survival was associated with having pretreatment peripheral blood TCR clonality below the median. Because the sample size was small (n = 29) and many of the analyses were exploratory, the results are meant to be hypothesis-generating.

Ends trimmed: V by 8 bases, J by 4 bases; bases unmatched to a gene: 12. CDR1 and CDR2 are drawn from the germline V gene: SGHAT, FQNNGV. Reading from cysteine to phenylalanine, the CDR3 counts 18 amino acids. This entry keeps only the CDR3 DNA: 54 bases, framed from base 1. The sequencing used PBMCs, collected around atezolizumab (anti-PD-L1) treatment. The rearrangement joined TRBV11-2 to TRBJ2-2, with 14 bases aligning to TRBD2. This sequence originates from a man between 45 and 60 years old with urothelial cancer. The DNA sequence is TGTGCCAGCCTGCCGGGACTAGCGGGAGCCAGAACCACCGGGGAGCTGTTTTTT. Translated, it gives CASLPGLAGARTTGELFF.